The present TCR beta chain was sequenced within a study of cytomegalovirus exposure and HLA in healthy donors. As to this clone: Its antigen is undetermined.

PCR was performed using 60 Vbeta and 13 Jbeta primers. Here immunoSEQ multiplex PCR was the method, and the copy in TCRdb shows in-frame clones only, minus some. The sample lists some 88,000 clones; 65% to 80% were seen once. In germline, CDR1 is MNHEY, CDR2 SVGAGI. CDR3 length: 15 amino acids. After removal of 6 bases from V and 2 bases from J, the junction contained 5 bases not matched to a gene. Study-level findings and limits: Previous analysis showed most TCR beta V segments were productive about 90% or about 30% of the time. Links to common viral pathogens appeared, in a later analysis, for several of the most significant clusters.

Sample: PBMCs. This sequence joins TRBV6-5 and TRBJ2-1, with TRBD1 identical over 9 bases. The TCR comes from a young woman in good health and CMV-seropositive. The CDR3 coding sequence is TGTGCCAGCAGGTACGACAGGGGGACCTACAATGAGCAGTTCTTC. Translated: CASRYDRGTYNEQFF.